This passage covers 9 T cell receptor beta chains from one sample sequenced in a study of Tregs in tolerant kidney transplant recipients. Clones were read by immunoSEQ multiplex PCR, and TCRdb kept only the in-frame ones, dropping some. The table lists under 20,000 clones, more than 50% of them singletons. After around 6 days with irradiated graft donor PBMCs, CFSE-labeled recipient PBMCs were FACS-sorted. Their antigen targets remain unknown. The material sequenced was CD4+ T cells from blood cultured with allogeneic cells, taken before the transplant. These receptors all stem from a human patient who received a combined kidney and bone marrow transplant.

This clone has a handful of counts. This chain links TRBV5-8 with TRBJ2-3; D not certain. Deletions cut 4 bases from V and 2 bases from J, with 20 bases between. Germline V gene data show CDR1 as SGHTS and CDR2 as YDEGEE. The CDR3 extends over 17 amino acids. The CDR3 loop reads CASSDSRLVAITDTQYF. The CDR3 bases are TGTGCCAGCAGCGATTCCCGCTTAGTAGCCATCACAGATACGCAGTATTTT.

V gene TRBV5-5 combines with J gene TRBJ2-3; 11 bases map to TRBD2. The CDR3 contains 15 residues. Per germline, CDR1 SGHKS and CDR2 YYEKEE (reference sequence). V lost 1 base to trimming and J lost 3 bases; unmatched junction nucleotides: 1. The CDR3 DNA is TGTGCCAGCAGCTTGAGACTAGCGGGGACAGATACGCAGTATTTT. It codes for CASSLRLAGTDTQYF.

The rearrangement links TRBV5-1 to TRBJ2-3, with 9 bases matching TRBD2. Germline CDR1 and CDR2: SGHRS and YFSETQ. The CDR3 has 16 amino acids. V dropped 1 base and J dropped 3; count of bases not matched to a gene: 6. The DNA of the CDR3 is TGCGCCAGCAGCTTGTGGGCTAGCGGGGCTACAGATACGCAGTATTTT. Its protein is CASSLWASGATDTQYF. The whole variable domain, remainder taken from reference TRBV5-1 and TRBJ2-3, is KAGVTQTPRYLIKTRGQQVTLSCSPISGHRSVSWYQQTPGQGLQFLFEYFSETQRNKGNFPGRFSGRQFSNSRSEMNVSTLELGDSALYLCASSLWASGATDTQYFGPGTRLTVL.

This clone was recorded a few times. This sequence joins TRBV7-3 and TRBJ2-7, with 10 bases that match TRBD2. The germline gives CDR1 SGHTA, CDR2 FQGTGA. J gave up 6 bases and V 5 bases, and 7 bases lay outside the gene matches. This CDR3 is built from 14 residues. The CDR3 reads CASSPLAGVGEQYF. CDR3 nucleotides: TGTGCCAGCAGCCCCCTAGCGGGAGTGGGCGAGCAGTACTTC.

V and J are TRBV7-2 and TRBJ2-1; 10 nucleotides match TRBD2. Germline loops: CDR1 SGHTA, CDR2 FQGNSA. The trim removed 1 base at V and 4 bases at J, leaving 13 bases unmatched. This CDR3 comprises 19 residues. In DNA form, the CDR3 reads TGTGCCAGCAGCTTAGGAAGAACCCCTAGCGGGAGATCATACAATGAGCAGTTCTTC. This translates into CASSLGRTPSGRSYNEQFF. The full variable domain, in which reference TRBV7-2 and TRBJ2-1 provide the parts outside the CDR3, is GAGVSQSPSNKVTEKGKDVELRCDPISGHTALYWYRQSLGQGLEFLIYFQGNSAPDKSGLPSDRFSAERTGGSVSTLTIQRTQQEDSAVYLCASSLGRTPSGRSYNEQFFGPGTRLTVL.

This clone was counted a few times. The chain's CDR3 is CASSQTNLPYEQYF. CDR3 nucleotides: TGTGCCAGCAGTCAGACTAACCTCCCCTACGAGCAGTACTTC. This chain links TRBV9 with TRBJ2-7; possibly TRBD2 for D (5 bases). The CDR3 extends over 14 amino acids. Trimming stripped 5 bases from V and 2 bases from J, with 14 bases between. Germline assignment: CDR1 SGDLS and CDR2 YYNGEE.

The chain combines TRBV30 with TRBJ1-1, with D perhaps TRBD1 (6 bases). CDR1 GTSNPN and CDR2 SVGIG come from the germline V gene (reference sequence). The CDR3 length is 13 residues. Between the trimmed V and J ends, which lost 4 bases and 9 bases, there was a span of 18 bases. CDR3 bases: TGTGCCTGGACCAGTCCAGGGGTGGGAAAAGCTTTCTTT. Protein product: CAWTSPGVGKAFF.

CDR3 loop: CASSYSGSSYEQYF. The CDR3 coding sequence is TGTGCCAGCAGCTATAGCGGGAGCTCCTACGAGCAGTACTTC. The chain has TRBV7-2 and TRBJ2-7; 9 bases align to TRBD2. The CDR3 has 14 amino acids. Germline CDR1 is SGHTA and CDR2 is FQGNSA. V shed 4 bases and J 0 bases; nucleotides not matched to a gene: 1.

This clone was picked up one time. The V and J genes are TRBV9 and TRBJ2-2; TRBD2 agrees at 14 bases. This CDR3 comprises 20 residues. The germline gives CDR1 SGDLS, CDR2 YYNGEE. V lost 0 bases, J lost 7 bases, and 14 bases stayed unmatched. The CDR3 sequence: CASSVDYQGLAGARGGELFF. The CDR3 nucleotides read TGTGCCAGCAGCGTAGATTACCAGGGACTAGCGGGAGCACGTGGCGGGGAGCTGTTTTTT.